These 20 T cell receptor beta chains came from one sample sequenced in a study of T-cell memory formation after mild COVID-19. TCRdb re-called the 5' RACE reads through MiXCR, storing one row per CDR3 protein. Seen here are 390,000 or so distinct CDR3 sequences, roughly 15% observed once, and the top ten hold around a fifth. Sequenced sample: PBMCs or a T cell subset sorted from them (not recorded which). Source of these receptors: a man younger than 30 who had mild COVID-19 (a few samples of this study predate the infection). Cell type and time point are not known.

The genes are TRBV27 and TRBJ1-1; TRBD1 might be the D (6 bases). The CDR3 is made up of 18 amino acids. Germline CDR1 MNHEY, CDR2 SMNVEV (reference sequence). V was shortened by 1 base and J by 4 bases, with 22 bases between the two germline ends. The DNA for the CDR3 is TGTGCCAGCAGTTTATGGATAGGGCGCGGGGGGCGACGCACTGAAGCTTTCTTT. Residues: CASSLWIGRGGRRTEAFF.

The chain carries TRBV6-5 and TRBJ1-5; possible D gene TRBD1, 6 bases. CDR3 length: 14 amino acids. Trimming took 5 bases from V and 6 from J, leaving 14 bases between them. The germline gives CDR1 MNHEY, CDR2 SVGAGI. The CDR3 here is CASSLGGAFQPQHF. The CDR3 region has the DNA TGTGCCAGCAGTCTGGGGGGGGCCTTTCAGCCCCAGCATTTT.

This clonotype showed up just a few times. The chain employs TRBV12-3 or TRBV12-4 and TRBJ2-7; D remains unclear. This CDR3 comprises 14 residues. Trimming pared 3 bases from V and 4 bases from J, leaving 13 bases between. CDR3 protein: CASSFRQSSYEQYF. DNA of the CDR3: TGTGCCAGCAGTTTTCGTCAGAGCTCTTACGAGCAGTACTTC.

CDR3 coding DNA: TGTGCCAGCAGCTTAGATCCCGGATACACTGAAGCTTTCTTT. It encodes CASSLDPGYTEAFF. The J gene is TRBJ1-1, the V gene TRBV11-2, with no clear D. The CDR3 length is 14 residues. Trimming cost V 0 bases and J 3 bases, with 8 bases left between them. Germline V gene data show CDR1 as SGHAT and CDR2 as FQNNGV.

The J gene is TRBJ2-3, the V gene TRBV7-9; D gene ambiguous. CDR1 and CDR2 (germline): SEHNR, FQNEAQ (reference sequence). The CDR3 totals 17 residues. Trimming removed 4 bases at V and 3 bases at J, with 20 bases between. CDR3 coding DNA: TGTGCCAGCAGCTCTCCCCCGGGTGGGGTCGGGACAGATACGCAGTATTTT. Translated: CASSSPPGGVGTDTQYF.

The J gene is TRBJ2-3, the V gene TRBV3-1; TRBD1 agrees at 8 bases. Looked up from germline, CDR1 is LGHDT and CDR2 is YNNKEL (reference sequence). V was clipped by 0 bases and J by 5 bases; unmatched bases: 10. The CDR3 length is 17 residues. The CDR3 sequence is CASSQDFGRGRGDTQYF. CDR3 sequence (DNA): TGTGCCAGCAGCCAAGACTTCGGCAGGGGGCGAGGAGATACGCAGTATTTT.

This chain links TRBV9 with TRBJ2-3, with a weak D call TRBD2 (5 bases). Germline V gene lookup returns CDR1 SGDLS and CDR2 YYNGEE. V lost 0 bases, J lost 8 bases, and 7 bases lay in between. This CDR3 has 12 amino acids. Written as DNA, the CDR3 is TGTGCCAGCAGCGTAGGGGAGAGTACGCAGTATTTT. Protein sequence: CASSVGESTQYF.

The chain carries TRBV12-5 and TRBJ1-3; the D gene is possibly TRBD1 (6 bases). Trimming left V 7 bases short and J 7 bases short, with 11 bases between. Germline V CDR1 and CDR2: LGHNT, FRNRAP. The CDR3 loop spans 12 amino acids. DNA of the CDR3: TGTGCTAGTGCCCAAGGGGGTAACACCATATATTTT. Translating gives CASAQGGNTIYF.

The CDR3 reads CASSTQEGGLTDTQYF. The CDR3 coding sequence is TGTGCCAGCAGCACCCAGGAAGGGGGGCTCACAGATACGCAGTATTTT. This chain uses TRBV7-2 with TRBJ2-3; perhaps D is TRBD1 or TRBD2 (6 bases each). V gave up 5 bases and J gave up 2 bases, with 17 bases separating them. This CDR3 contains 16 residues. From germline, CDR1 is SGHTA and CDR2 FQGNSA.

The chain uses TRBV7-3 and TRBJ2-1; possibly TRBD2 for D (5 bases). V was cut by 3 bases and J by 7 bases, with 16 bases left in between. This CDR3 has 15 amino acids. Germline values: CDR1 SGHTA, CDR2 FQGTGA. The DNA of the CDR3 is TGTGCCAGCAGCTTTTACGCGGGCGATCGTAATGAGCAGTTCTTC. Protein product: CASSFYAGDRNEQFF.

This clonotype was counted between two and nine times. The chain joins TRBV4-1 to TRBJ1-1; D not certain. The CDR3 runs to 17 residues. The germline V and J ends were trimmed by 0 bases and 0 bases, with 14 bases remaining between them. The V gene's germline CDR1 is MGHRA and CDR2 YSYEKL. CDR3 sequence: CASSQDGFRTLNTEAFF. CDR3 sequence (DNA): TGCGCCAGCAGCCAAGATGGTTTCCGAACCCTGAACACTGAAGCTTTCTTT.

The chain uses TRBV7-2 and TRBJ2-7; either TRBD1 or TRBD2 may fit D (5 bases each). The V end was cut by 5 bases, the J end by 5 bases, with 16 bases between. CDR1 and CDR2 from the germline V gene are SGHTA and FQGNSA. The CDR3 has 14 residues. The CDR3 region is CASSRGTAPNEQYV. The CDR3 DNA is TGTGCCAGCAGCCGTGGGACGGCTCCAAACGAGCAGTACGTC.

This clonotype was seen a handful of times. This rearrangement joins TRBV19 to TRBJ1-5; a weak D match, TRBD1 (6 bases). CDR3 length equals 12 residues. Germline values: CDR1 LNHDA, CDR2 SQIVND (reference sequence). The V end lost 8 bases, the J end lost 3 bases, and 8 bases lay between the germline ends. DNA of the CDR3: TGTGCCAGTGAGGGGGTCAATCAGCCCCAGCATTTT. This codes for CASEGVNQPQHF.

The rearrangement uses TRBV5-5 and TRBJ2-5; D gene uncertain. The CDR3 totals 14 residues. Germline V gene data show CDR1 as SGHKS and CDR2 as YYEKEE (reference sequence). V shed 1 base and J shed 5 bases, with 12 bases lying between them. Here the CDR3 reads CASSLWVRSETQYF. The DNA of the CDR3 is TGTGCCAGCAGCTTGTGGGTCCGGTCGGAGACCCAGTACTTC.

The rearrangement joins TRBV7-2 to TRBJ2-6; D unresolved. Germline-derived CDR1 and CDR2 are SGHTA and FQGNSA. Trimming cost V 5 bases and J 0 bases, with 11 bases left between them. This CDR3 is 16 amino acids long. The CDR3 protein is CASSPRRLSGANVLTF. CDR3 in DNA: TGTGCCAGCAGCCCAAGACGGCTCTCTGGGGCCAACGTCCTGACTTTC.

This clonotype occurred a few times. J is TRBJ2-5 and V is TRBV7-8, with a tentative D call TRBD2 (6 bases). The CDR3 is 14 residues long. V was shortened by 5 bases and J by 2 bases, with 12 bases between the two germline ends. Germline V gene lookup returns CDR1 SGHVS and CDR2 FQNEAQ. DNA for the CDR3: TGTGCCAGCAGCGCCCCAGGGAGGCAAGAGACCCAGTACTTC. Translating gives CASSAPGRQETQYF. The variable domain in full, with the rest retrieved from reference TRBV7-8 and TRBJ2-5, is GAGVSQSPRYKVAKRGQDVALRCDPISGHVSLFWYQQALGQGPEFLTYFQNEAQLDKSGLPSDRFFAERPEGSVSTLKIQRTQQEDSAVYLCASSAPGRQETQYFGPGTRLLVL.

The rearrangement uses TRBV7-2 and TRBJ1-5; no reliable D call. V lost 3 bases, J lost 3 bases, and 9 bases lay in between. The CDR3 runs 14 residues. Germline V gene data show CDR1 as SGHTA and CDR2 as FQGNSA. Here the CDR3 reads CASSLSGINQPQHF. Here the CDR3 DNA reads TGTGCCAGCAGCTTGTCCGGGATCAATCAGCCCCAGCATTTT.

The rearrangement links TRBV6-6 to TRBJ2-2; TRBD1 matches at 8 bases. The germline V gene encodes CDR1 MNHNY and CDR2 SVGAGI (reference sequence). Unmatched junction bases numbered 7, after V lost 6 bases and J lost 7 bases. The CDR3 consists of 14 residues. In DNA, the CDR3 is TGTGCCAGCAGACAGACAGGGGCGAACGGGGAGCTGTTTTTT. This gives the protein CASRQTGANGELFF.

This clonotype was seen more than once but under ten times. The chain has TRBV5-5 and TRBJ2-7, with TRBD1 matching 12 bases. Unmatched junction bases numbered 10, after V lost 3 bases and J lost 6 bases. The CDR3 is made up of 16 amino acids. The germline V gene has CDR1 SGHKS and CDR2 YYEKEE (reference sequence). The CDR3 DNA follows: TGTGCCAGCAGCTACCGGGACAGGGGGCCTGGGGGCGAGCAGTACGTC. Translation: CASSYRDRGPGGEQYV.

The chain combines TRBV7-3 with TRBJ2-3; 8 bases map to TRBD2. This CDR3 is built from 13 residues. Looked up from germline, CDR1 is SGHTA and CDR2 is FQGTGA. The J segment lost 6 bases and the V segment lost 2 bases, leaving 1 base of the junction unmatched. The CDR3 nucleotides are TGTGCCAGCAGCTTAGAGCGGGAGGATACGCAGTATTTT. It translates to CASSLEREDTQYF.